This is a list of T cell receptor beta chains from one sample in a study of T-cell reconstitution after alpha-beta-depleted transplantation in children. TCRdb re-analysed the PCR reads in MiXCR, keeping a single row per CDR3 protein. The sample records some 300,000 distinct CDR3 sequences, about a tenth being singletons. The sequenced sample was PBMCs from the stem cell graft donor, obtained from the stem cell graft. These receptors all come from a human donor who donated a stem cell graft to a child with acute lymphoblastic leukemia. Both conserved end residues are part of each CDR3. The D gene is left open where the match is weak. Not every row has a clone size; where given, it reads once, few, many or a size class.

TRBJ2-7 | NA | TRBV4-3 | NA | CASSPGWGSNYEQYF | TGCGCCAGCAGCCCTGGATGGGGATCCAACTACGAGCAGTACTTC
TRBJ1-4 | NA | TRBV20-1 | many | CSAKWGLDEKLFF | TGCAGTGCTAAGTGGGGGCTCGATGAAAAACTGTTTTTT
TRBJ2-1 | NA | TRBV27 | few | CASTGSGQNEQFF | TGTGCCAGCACGGGGAGCGGGCAGAATGAGCAGTTCTTC
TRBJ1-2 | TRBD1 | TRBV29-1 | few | CSAGGTVYGYTF | TGCAGCGCTGGGGGGACAGTTTATGGCTACACCTTC
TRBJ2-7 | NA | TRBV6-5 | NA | CASSYGTGTYEQYF | TGTGCCAGCAGTTACGGGACGGGAACCTACGAGCAGTACTTC
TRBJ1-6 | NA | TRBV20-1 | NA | CSAREADNSPLHF | TGCAGTGCTAGAGAGGCAGATAATTCACCCCTCCACTTT
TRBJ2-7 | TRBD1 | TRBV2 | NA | CASSVDRERKGYEQYF | TGTGCCAGCAGCGTCGACAGGGAAAGGAAGGGCTACGAGCAGTACTTC
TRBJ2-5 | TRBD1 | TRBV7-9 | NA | CASSPTGAALGETQYF | TGTGCCAGCAGCCCTACAGGGGCCGCGCTGGGGGAGACCCAGTACTTC
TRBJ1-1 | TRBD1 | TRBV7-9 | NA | CASCLGTGEAFF | TGTGCCAGCTGCCTAGGGACAGGTGAAGCTTTCTTT
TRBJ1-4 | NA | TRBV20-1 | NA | CSASLRAGNLNEKLFF | TGCAGTGCCTCCCTCAGGGCAGGGAACCTGAATGAAAAACTGTTTTTT
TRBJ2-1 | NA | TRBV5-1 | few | CASSPSLDEQFF | TGCGCCAGCAGCCCGAGTCTTGATGAGCAGTTCTTC
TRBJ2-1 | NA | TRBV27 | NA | CASSLLGTNNEQFF | TGTGCCAGCAGTTTATTAGGGACCAACAATGAGCAGTTCTTC
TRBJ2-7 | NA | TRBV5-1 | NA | CASSRDGAEQYF | TGCGCCAGCAGCCGGGATGGGGCCGAGCAGTACTTC
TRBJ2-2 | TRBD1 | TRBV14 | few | CASSQDLLSAGQGTNTGELFF | TGTGCCAGCAGCCAAGATCTACTTAGTGCGGGACAGGGCACGAACACCGGGGAGCTGTTTTTT
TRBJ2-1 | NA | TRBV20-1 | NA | CSAITGQGRNEQFF | TGCAGTGCCATCACAGGGCAAGGCCGCAATGAGCAGTTCTTC
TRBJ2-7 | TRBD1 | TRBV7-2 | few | CASSVGQGAFYEQYF | TGTGCCAGCAGCGTGGGACAGGGGGCTTTTTACGAGCAGTACTTC
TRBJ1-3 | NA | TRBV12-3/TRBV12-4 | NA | CASRPQGGDTIYF | TGTGCCAGCAGACCCCAGGGTGGGGACACCATATATTTT
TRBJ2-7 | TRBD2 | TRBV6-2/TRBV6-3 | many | CASFPGGGEQYF | TGTGCCAGCTTCCCGGGAGGCGGCGAGCAGTACTTC
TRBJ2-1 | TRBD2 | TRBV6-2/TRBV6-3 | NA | CASSSRGRIPSSGLAAYNEQFF | TGTGCCAGCAGTTCCCGAGGAAGAATTCCCAGTTCGGGACTAGCGGCATACAATGAGCAGTTCTTC
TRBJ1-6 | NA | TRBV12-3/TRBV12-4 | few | CASSSGQTNSPLHF | TGTGCCAGCAGTTCCGGACAGACAAATTCACCCCTCCACTTT
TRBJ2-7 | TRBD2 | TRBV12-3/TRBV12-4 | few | CASSLYQRGPYEQYF | TGTGCCAGCAGTTTATATCAGCGGGGGCCCTACGAGCAGTACTTC
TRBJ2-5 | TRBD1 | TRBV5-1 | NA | CASSPNAGQGSQETQYF | TGCGCCAGCAGCCCTAACGCGGGACAGGGGTCGCAAGAGACCCAGTACTTC
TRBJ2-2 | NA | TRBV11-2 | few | CASSFGRGNTGELFF | TGTGCCAGCAGCTTCGGACGGGGAAACACCGGGGAGCTGTTTTTT
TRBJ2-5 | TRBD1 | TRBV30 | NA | CAWGDRDWYQETQYF | TGTGCCTGGGGGGACAGAGATTGGTACCAAGAGACCCAGTACTTC
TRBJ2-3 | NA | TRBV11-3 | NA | CASSADTDTQYF | TGTGCCAGCAGCGCCGACACAGATACGCAGTATTTT
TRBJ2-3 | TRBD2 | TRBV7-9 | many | CASSHRLAGDRNTQYF | TGTGCCAGCAGCCATAGACTAGCGGGAGATCGAAATACGCAGTATTTT
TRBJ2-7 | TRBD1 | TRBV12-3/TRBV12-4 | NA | CASSLARDRGYEQYF | TGTGCCAGCAGTTTAGCGCGAGACAGGGGGTACGAGCAGTACTTC
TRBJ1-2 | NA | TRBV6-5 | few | CASSYSRGPYGYTF | TGTGCCAGCAGTTACTCCAGGGGCCCCTATGGCTACACCTTC
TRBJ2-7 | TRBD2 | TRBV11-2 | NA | CASSIGLAALYEQYF | TGTGCCAGCAGCATTGGACTAGCGGCTCTATACGAGCAGTACTTC
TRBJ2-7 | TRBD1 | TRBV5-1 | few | CASRINRGYEQYF | TGCGCCAGCAGAATAAACAGGGGCTACGAGCAGTACTTC
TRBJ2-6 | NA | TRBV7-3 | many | CASSPGFGANVLTF | TGTGCCAGCAGCCCAGGGTTTGGGGCCAACGTCCTGACTTTC
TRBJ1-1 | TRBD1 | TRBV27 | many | CASSPPGQLNTEAFF | TGTGCCAGCAGTCCTCCGGGACAGCTGAACACTGAAGCTTTCTTT